Listed below are T cell receptor beta chains from one sample, sequenced in a study of T cells in Graves' hyperthyroidism and ophthalmopathy. MiXCR, applied by TCRdb to the multiplex PCR reads, yields one record per CDR3 protein. The sample has about 290,000 distinct CDR3 sequences, about an eighth seen once. Source material: blood. Source of these receptors: a woman aged 25 to 39 with Graves' hyperthyroidism that later progressed to Graves' ophthalmopathy. Both conserved end residues are part of each CDR3. The order of the fields is clone size, D gene, J gene, V gene, CDR3 protein, CDR3 DNA. A D gene is named only where the DNA matches it firmly. For some rows the clone size is stated as once, few or many, or as a class when expanded; others skip it.

clone_size: NA
d_call: NA
j_call: TRBJ2-2
v_call: TRBV7-3
cdr3_aa: CASSEGGGNTGELFF
cdr3_nt: TGTGCCAGCAGCGAAGGGGGGGGGAACACCGGGGAGCTGTTTTTT

clone_size: NA
d_call: TRBD2
j_call: TRBJ2-3
v_call: TRBV10-3
cdr3_aa: CAIRPSGSADTQYF
cdr3_nt: TGTGCCATCCGGCCTAGCGGGAGTGCAGATACGCAGTATTTT

clone_size: few
d_call: NA
j_call: TRBJ2-1
v_call: TRBV4-1
cdr3_aa: CASSQTPGQLTMGQFF
cdr3_nt: TGCGCCAGCAGCCAAACCCCGGGACAACTTACAATGGGGCAGTTCTTC

clone_size: many
d_call: TRBD1
j_call: TRBJ1-1
v_call: TRBV28
cdr3_aa: CASSYHRGYEAFF
cdr3_nt: TGTGCCAGCAGTTATCACAGGGGGTATGAAGCTTTCTTT

clone_size: many
d_call: TRBD2
j_call: TRBJ2-3
v_call: TRBV30
cdr3_aa: CAWNLGGGSTDTQYF
cdr3_nt: TGTGCCTGGAATCTGGGCGGGGGGAGCACAGATACGCAGTATTTT

clone_size: NA
d_call: NA
j_call: TRBJ1-4
v_call: TRBV6-5
cdr3_aa: CASSNGRSNEKLFF
cdr3_nt: TGTGCCAGCAGTAACGGACGGTCTAATGAAAAACTGTTTTTT

clone_size: few
d_call: TRBD2
j_call: TRBJ2-2
v_call: TRBV7-9
cdr3_aa: CASVLLAGGSVTGELFF
cdr3_nt: TGTGCCAGCGTCCTGCTAGCGGGAGGTTCGGTCACCGGGGAGCTGTTTTTT

clone_size: NA
d_call: NA
j_call: TRBJ2-5
v_call: TRBV7-2
cdr3_aa: CASSLGLVQETQYF
cdr3_nt: TGTGCCAGCAGCTTAGGGTTGGTCCAGGAGACCCAGTACTTC

clone_size: many
d_call: NA
j_call: TRBJ1-2
v_call: TRBV5-1
cdr3_aa: CASSFAAPGDYGYTF
cdr3_nt: TGCGCCAGCAGCTTTGCCGCCCCTGGGGATTATGGCTACACCTTC

clone_size: many
d_call: NA
j_call: TRBJ1-4
v_call: TRBV6-1
cdr3_aa: CASSEGGRVMELFF
cdr3_nt: TGTGCCAGCAGTGAAGGGGGACGGGTAATGGAACTGTTTTTT

clone_size: NA
d_call: NA
j_call: TRBJ2-2
v_call: TRBV24-1
cdr3_aa: CATSPGSPGELFF
cdr3_nt: TGTGCCACCAGTCCAGGGTCCCCCGGGGAGCTGTTTTTT

clone_size: many
d_call: NA
j_call: TRBJ2-5
v_call: TRBV28
cdr3_aa: CASSRPVQETQYF
cdr3_nt: TGTGCCAGCAGTCGTCCGGTCCAAGAGACCCAGTACTTC

clone_size: many
d_call: NA
j_call: TRBJ2-3
v_call: TRBV12-3/TRBV12-4
cdr3_aa: CASSSRQGTDTQYF
cdr3_nt: TGTGCCAGCAGTTCACGACAGGGCACAGATACGCAGTATTTT